This T cell receptor beta chain was found in a study of STAT5B mutations in CD4+ large granular lymphocyte leukemia. Clones were sequenced by immunoSEQ multiplex PCR, and TCRdb holds only the in-frame ones, with some missing. The repertoire has 20,000 to 30,000 clones, 81% of them found once; the top ten carry around 0.33%. Trimming pared 8 bases from V and 5 bases from J, leaving 14 bases between. CDR1 is ENHRY, CDR2 SYGVKD, per germline. CDR3 length equals 13 residues. This chain joins TRBV10-3 and TRBJ2-3; D assignment may be TRBD1 or TRBD2 (7 bases each). The source of this sequence is a human donor in good health. Source material: CD4+ T cells from blood buffy coats. The CDR3: CAIRQGGLDTQYF. In nucleotides, the CDR3 is TGTGCCATCCGACAGGGAGGGTTAGATACGCAGTATTTT.